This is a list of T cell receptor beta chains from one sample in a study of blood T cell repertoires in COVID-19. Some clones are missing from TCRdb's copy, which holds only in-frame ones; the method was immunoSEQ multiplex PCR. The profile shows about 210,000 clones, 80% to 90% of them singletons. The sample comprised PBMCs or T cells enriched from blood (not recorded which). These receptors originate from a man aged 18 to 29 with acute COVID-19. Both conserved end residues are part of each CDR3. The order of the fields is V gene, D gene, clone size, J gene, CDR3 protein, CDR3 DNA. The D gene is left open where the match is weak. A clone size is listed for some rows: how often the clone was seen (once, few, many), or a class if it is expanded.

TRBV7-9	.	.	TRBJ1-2	CASSLSGTSFDGYTF	TGTGCCAGCAGCTTATCCGGGACAAGTTTCGATGGCTACACCTTC
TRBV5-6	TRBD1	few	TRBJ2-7	CASSLAQGAPGEQYF	TGTGCCAGCAGCTTGGCTCAGGGGGCGCCGGGTGAGCAGTACTTC
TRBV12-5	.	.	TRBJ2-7	CASGLGFGYSYEQYF	TGTGCTAGTGGTTTGGGATTCGGGTACTCCTACGAGCAGTACTTC
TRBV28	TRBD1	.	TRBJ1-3	CASRATGVSGNTIYF	TGTGCCAGCAGGGCGACAGGGGTATCTGGAAACACCATATATTTT
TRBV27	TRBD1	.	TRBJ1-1	CASSFGQGAPTEAFF	TGTGCCAGCAGTTTCGGGCAGGGGGCGCCCACTGAAGCTTTCTTT
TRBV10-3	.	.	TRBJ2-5	CAISESFESLTQYF	TGTGCCATCAGTGAGTCGTTTGAGTCGTTGACCCAGTACTTC
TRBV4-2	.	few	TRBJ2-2	CASSQETTGLGTGELFF	TGTGCCAGCAGCCAAGAAACCACAGGGTTGGGTACCGGGGAGCTGTTTTTT
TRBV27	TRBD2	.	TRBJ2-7	CASGLAGSVHEQYF	TGTGCCAGCGGACTAGCGGGCTCGGTCCACGAGCAGTACTTC
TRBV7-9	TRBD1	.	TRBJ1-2	CASSAGQNYGYTF	TGTGCCAGCAGCGCGGGACAGAACTATGGCTACACCTTC
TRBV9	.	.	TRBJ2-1	CASSVSEGNYNEQFF	TGTGCCAGCAGCGTATCCGAGGGCAACTACAATGAGCAGTTCTTC
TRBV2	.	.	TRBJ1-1	CASSDYRYTEAFF	TGTGCCAGCAGTGATTACAGGTACACTGAAGCTTTCTTT
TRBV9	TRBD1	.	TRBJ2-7	CASSLWDRDYEQYF	TGTGCCAGCAGCCTATGGGACAGGGACTACGAGCAGTACTTC
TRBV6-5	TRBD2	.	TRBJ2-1	CASRTAGDRLNEQFF	TGTGCCAGCAGAACTGCGGGAGACCGGCTCAATGAGCAGTTCTTC
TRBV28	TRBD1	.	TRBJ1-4	CASTRTGGYEKLFF	TGTGCCAGCACCCGGACAGGGGGCTACGAAAAACTGTTTTTT
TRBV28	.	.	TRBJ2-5	CASSPTGTTLRTQYF	TGTGCCAGCAGTCCAACCGGGACAACTCTAAGGACCCAGTACTTC
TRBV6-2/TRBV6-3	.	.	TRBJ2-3	CASSYSKAGSQDTQYF	TGTGCCAGCAGTTACTCGAAGGCCGGGAGTCAAGATACGCAGTATTTT
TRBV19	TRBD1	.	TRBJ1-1	CASSTRTGNEAFF	TGTGCCAGTAGTACGCGGACAGGGAACGAAGCTTTCTTT
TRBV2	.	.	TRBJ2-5	CASSESFRKETQYF	TGTGCCAGCAGTGAATCATTCAGAAAAGAGACCCAGTACTTC
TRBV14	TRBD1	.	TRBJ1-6	CASSPGQGFSPLHF	TGTGCCAGCAGCCCCGGACAGGGTTTTTCACCCCTCCACTTT
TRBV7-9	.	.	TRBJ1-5	CASSLEGGNQPQHF	TGTGCCAGCAGCTTAGAAGGGGGCAATCAGCCCCAGCATTTT
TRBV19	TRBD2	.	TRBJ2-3	CASSVGTTSTDTQYF	TGTGCCAGTAGTGTGGGGACTACTAGCACAGATACGCAGTATTTT
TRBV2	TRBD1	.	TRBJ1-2	CASSDRDRGVGGYTF	TGTGCCAGCAGTGATCGGGACAGGGGAGTTGGGGGCTACACCTTC
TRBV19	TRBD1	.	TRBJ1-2	CASSSGTGVYGYTF	TGTGCCAGTAGTTCCGGGACAGGCGTCTATGGCTACACCTTC
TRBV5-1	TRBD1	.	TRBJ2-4	CASSPDRAGIQYF	TGCGCCAGCAGCCCGGACAGGGCAGGCATTCAGTACTTC
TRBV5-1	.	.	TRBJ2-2	CASSPNTGELFF	TGCGCCAGCAGCCCTAACACCGGGGAGCTGTTTTTT